Listed below are T cell receptor beta chains from one sample, sequenced in a study of blood T cell repertoires in COVID-19. Here immunoSEQ multiplex PCR was the method, and the copy in TCRdb shows in-frame clones only, minus some. The data contain 250,000 to 350,000 clones, roughly 89% of them singletons. The sequenced material came from PBMCs or T cells enriched from blood (not recorded which). The receptors here all came from a woman aged 18-29 years with acute COVID-19. The CDR3 runs from the conserved cysteine through the conserved F or W. A D gene is named only where the DNA matches it firmly. Clone size is given for some rows only: seen once, a few or many times, or a class if the clone is expanded.

TRBJ1-4 TRBV28 NA once CASSLTRGGEKLFF TGTGCCAGCAGTTTAACCAGGGGTGGCGAAAAACTGTTTTTT
TRBJ1-5 TRBV29-1 TRBD1 NA CSVVEGAGQPQHF TGCAGCGTTGTCGAGGGGGCAGGACAGCCCCAGCATTTT
TRBJ2-3 TRBV15 TRBD2 NA CATSEPGLAGRDTQYF TGTGCCACCAGCGAACCTGGACTAGCGGGACGAGATACGCAGTATTTT
TRBJ2-7 TRBV2 TRBD2 once CASSRVGTRSDEQYF TGTGCCAGCAGTCGAGTCGGGACTAGAAGCGACGAGCAGTACTTC
TRBJ1-1 TRBV11-3 NA NA CASSLVGGTEAFF TGTGCCAGCAGCCTGGTGGGAGGGACTGAAGCTTTCTTT
TRBJ1-2 TRBV18 NA NA CASSSDRVYGYTF TGTGCCAGCTCATCCGACAGAGTATATGGCTACACCTTC
TRBJ2-2 TRBV29-1 NA NA CSVGGTGELFF TGCAGCGTAGGAGGGACCGGGGAGCTGTTTTTT
TRBJ1-1 TRBV19 NA NA CASIGGMNTEAFF TGTGCCAGTATCGGGGGGATGAACACTGAAGCTTTCTTT
TRBJ1-2 TRBV5-6 NA NA CASSVAGHPYGYTF TGTGCCAGCAGCGTCGCCGGACACCCCTATGGCTACACCTTC
TRBJ1-2 TRBV6-5 NA NA CASSYSSSFYGYTF TGTGCCAGCAGTTACTCGAGTTCTTTCTATGGCTACACCTTC
TRBJ2-2 TRBV29-1 TRBD1 NA CSVPQGARAGELFF TGCAGCGTGCCACAGGGGGCGCGAGCCGGGGAGCTGTTTTTT
TRBJ2-3 TRBV1 NA once CTSSQAGTAPDTQYF TGCACCAGCAGCCAAGCCGGGACAGCCCCGGATACGCAGTATTTT
TRBJ2-7 TRBV24-1 TRBD2 NA CATSDSSGSSYEQYF TGTGCCACCAGTGATTCCAGCGGGAGCTCCTACGAGCAGTACTTC
TRBJ2-7 TRBV6-5 NA NA CASSPGGRGPYEQYF TGTGCCAGCAGCCCCGGGGGGCGGGGACCCTACGAGCAGTACTTC
TRBJ2-7 TRBV5-8 TRBD1 NA CASSRRDRDWDEQYF TGTGCCAGCAGCCGCCGGGACAGGGACTGGGACGAGCAGTACTTC
TRBJ1-1 TRBV5-1 NA NA CASSLGDLGAFF TGCGCCAGCAGCTTGGGAGACCTAGGAGCTTTCTTT
TRBJ1-5 TRBV28 NA NA CASSLELVGQPQHF TGTGCCAGCAGTTTGGAGTTGGTCGGTCAGCCCCAGCATTTT
TRBJ1-1 TRBV28 NA NA CASSPTGLGNTEAFF TGTGCCAGCAGCCCCACGGGACTCGGGAACACTGAAGCTTTCTTT
TRBJ2-7 TRBV19 TRBD2 once CASSFTSGRVEQYF TGTGCCAGTAGTTTTACTAGCGGGAGGGTCGAGCAGTACTTC
TRBJ2-3 TRBV5-1 NA NA CASSRSTDTQYF TGCGCCAGCAGTCGGAGCACAGATACGCAGTATTTT
TRBJ2-6 TRBV2 NA NA CASSRGRGMWANVLTF TGTGCCAGCAGCAGGGGTCGGGGAATGTGGGCCAACGTCCTGACTTTC
TRBJ2-3 TRBV10-2 NA NA CASRSSYDTDTQYF TGCGCCAGCAGATCGAGTTACGACACAGATACGCAGTATTTT
TRBJ1-2 TRBV2 NA NA CASNQALGYGYTF TGTGCCAGCAATCAGGCCTTAGGCTATGGCTACACCTTC
TRBJ1-4 TRBV7-3 TRBD1 once CASSFSGTANEKLFF TGTGCCAGCAGTTTCTCCGGGACAGCTAATGAAAAACTGTTTTTT
TRBJ2-5 TRBV5-5 NA NA CASSLGARNRDRETQYF TGTGCCAGCAGCTTGGGGGCCCGGAACAGGGATCGGGAGACCCAGTACTTC
TRBJ1-2 TRBV5-1 TRBD1 NA CASSLGTGKIYTF TGCGCCAGCAGCTTGGGGACAGGGAAGATCTACACCTTC
TRBJ2-7 TRBV28 NA NA CASSLLDGGEQYF TGTGCCAGCAGTCTATTGGACGGCGGGGAGCAGTACTTC
TRBJ1-2 TRBV10-3 NA NA CAISEEAGGLGGYTF TGTGCCATCAGTGAGGAGGCTGGAGGCCTGGGGGGCTACACCTTC
TRBJ1-2 TRBV2 NA NA CASSANYGYTF TGTGCCAGCAGTGCGAACTATGGCTACACCTTC
TRBJ2-7 TRBV28 TRBD2 NA CASTESGSYEQYF TGTGCCAGCACCGAAAGCGGGAGTTACGAGCAGTACTTC
TRBJ2-5 TRBV5-1 TRBD2 NA CASSTGLAGGRETQYF TGCGCCAGCAGCACTGGACTAGCGGGAGGTAGGGAGACCCAGTACTTC
TRBJ2-5 TRBV5-1 TRBD1 NA CASGPGQGRETQYF TGCGCCAGCGGACCGGGACAGGGTAGGGAGACCCAGTACTTC
TRBJ1-4 TRBV5-1 NA few CASSWEEPNEKLFF TGCGCCAGCAGCTGGGAGGAGCCTAATGAAAAACTGTTTTTT
TRBJ2-7 TRBV27 NA NA CASSLSHPFATSYEQYF TGTGCCAGCAGTTTATCTCATCCATTCGCTACTTCCTACGAGCAGTACTTC
TRBJ1-1 TRBV11-3 NA once CASSSPLNTEAFF TGTGCCAGCAGCTCCCCGTTGAACACTGAAGCTTTCTTT
TRBJ1-5 TRBV6-2/TRBV6-3 NA NA CASSRVRTGREGPQHF TGTGCCAGCAGTCGGGTTAGGACGGGGAGGGAAGGACCCCAGCATTTT
TRBJ2-3 TRBV7-3 NA NA CASSATNTDTQYF TGTGCCAGCAGCGCCACTAACACAGATACGCAGTATTTT
TRBJ2-2 TRBV2 TRBD2 NA CATTAGGPDGELFF TGTGCCACCACAGCGGGAGGGCCGGACGGGGAGCTGTTTTTT
TRBJ2-2 TRBV5-4 NA NA CASSSGGGAITGELFF TGTGCCAGCAGCAGTGGTGGGGGCGCTATCACCGGGGAGCTGTTTTTT
TRBJ2-6 TRBV27 NA NA CASSFGARVFSGANVLTF TGTGCCAGCAGTTTTGGGGCCCGTGTATTCTCTGGGGCCAACGTCCTGACTTTC
TRBJ2-4 TRBV5-4 TRBD2 once CASSSPGLAGGPLAKNIQYF TGTGCCAGCAGCTCTCCGGGACTAGCGGGAGGGCCTCTGGCCAAAAACATTCAGTACTTC
TRBJ2-7 TRBV25-1 TRBD1 NA CASSLTGATYEQYF TGTGCCAGCAGCTTGACAGGGGCTACCTACGAGCAGTACTTC
TRBJ1-2 TRBV27 NA few CASSLRQHYGYTF TGTGCCAGCAGTTTACGACAGCACTATGGCTACACCTTC
TRBJ2-7 TRBV18 NA NA CASSSGTSYEQYF TGTGCCAGCTCATCGGGGACAAGCTACGAGCAGTACTTC
TRBJ2-1 TRBV15 TRBD2 NA CATSPRGLAKTYNEQFF TGTGCCACCAGCCCTCGGGGACTAGCGAAGACTTACAATGAGCAGTTCTTC
TRBJ2-3 TRBV18 NA NA CASSLADTDTQYF TGTGCCAGCTCACTAGCGGACACAGATACGCAGTATTTT
TRBJ2-7 TRBV6-5 NA NA CASRGGTGPSYEQYF TGTGCCAGCAGGGGAGGGACAGGACCCTCCTACGAGCAGTACTTC
TRBJ2-3 TRBV9 NA NA CASSGGGGRPADTQYF TGTGCCAGCAGCGGGGGCGGTGGGAGGCCAGCAGATACGCAGTATTTT
TRBJ2-1 TRBV3-1/TRBV3-2 TRBD2 NA CASSPLTSAFYNEQFF TGTGCCAGCAGCCCCCTGACTAGCGCATTTTACAATGAGCAGTTCTTC
TRBJ2-7 TRBV24-1 NA NA CATSAPAGLPRYEQYF TGTGCCACCAGTGCCCCCGCGGGGTTACCACGCTACGAGCAGTACTTC
TRBJ2-6 TRBV19 NA once CASSIAGQGNPGANVLTF TGTGCCAGTAGTATTGCGGGGCAGGGAAATCCTGGGGCCAACGTCCTGACTTTC
TRBJ2-1 TRBV9 NA NA CASSGRAGEQFF TGTGCCAGCAGCGGGAGGGCCGGTGAGCAGTTCTTC
TRBJ1-4 TRBV13 NA NA CASSPPELNEKLFF TGTGCCAGCAGCCCCCCGGAGCTCAATGAAAAACTGTTTTTT
TRBJ1-1 TRBV7-2 TRBD1 once CASSYRDRLAEAFF TGTGCCAGCAGCTACCGGGACAGGCTGGCTGAAGCTTTCTTT
TRBJ2-7 TRBV5-1 TRBD1 NA CASTYRWGTGNLSLDEQYF TGCGCCAGCACCTACCGGTGGGGGACAGGGAATCTGAGCCTGGACGAGCAGTACTTC
TRBJ1-4 TRBV6-1 NA NA CASSEGGFGGKLFF TGTGCCAGCAGTGAAGGGGGGTTCGGGGGAAAACTGTTTTTT
TRBJ2-7 TRBV30 TRBD2 NA CAWSTQREGLYEQYF TGTGCCTGGAGTACACAGCGGGAGGGCCTCTACGAGCAGTACTTC
TRBJ1-1 TRBV5-4 TRBD1 NA CASSLGGSFEAFF TGTGCCAGCAGCTTAGGGGGCAGTTTTGAAGCTTTCTTT
TRBJ2-1 TRBV10-3 TRBD2 NA CAISGETSGRKDEQFF TGTGCCATCAGTGGTGAGACTAGCGGGAGGAAGGATGAGCAGTTCTTC
TRBJ2-1 TRBV7-2 NA NA CASSGDLDPRNEQFF TGTGCCAGCAGCGGGGACTTGGACCCCAGGAATGAGCAGTTCTTC